The T cell receptor beta chain under discussion was sequenced for a study of CD8 T cells in ankylosing spondylitis. Study-level points and caveats: Disease-linked clones proved CD8+ and comparatively uncommon in peripheral blood.

A note on this clonotype: No antigen is known for it.

It was by quantitative 5'-RACE with molecular barcodes that TCR beta libraries were made. From the 5' RACE reads, TCRdb called clonotypes with MiXCR, one entry per CDR3 protein. The sample contains about 250,000 distinct CDR3 sequences, under 20% of which appear only once. The specimen was blood, either unsorted or a sorted T cell fraction (not recorded which). The clonotype originates from a male donor with ankylosing spondylitis or in good health (not recorded which).

The CDR3 sequence: CASSQDQSAGGLSYEQYF. In DNA form, the CDR3 reads TGTGCCAGCAGCCAAGATCAGTCGGCGGGAGGCCTTTCCTACGAGCAGTACTTC. This chain joins TRBV4-2 and TRBJ2-7; 8 bases fit TRBD2. The length of the CDR3 is 18 residues. V lost 0 bases, J lost 1 base, and 11 bases stayed unmatched. The germline CDR1 and CDR2 sequences are LGHNA and YNFKEQ.